These T cell receptor beta chains were read from a single sample in a study of T-cell reconstitution after alpha-beta-depleted transplantation in children. TCRdb ran MiXCR on the PCR reads and lists one entry per CDR3 protein. Among about 400,000 distinct CDR3 sequences listed, around 20% were seen once. Sequenced here: PBMCs from the stem cell graft donor, sampled from the stem cell graft. These receptors were obtained from a human donor who donated a stem cell graft to a child with acute myeloid leukemia. Each CDR3 is given with its conserved first and last residue. The D gene is left open where the match is weak. Clone size, where shown, is once, few, many, or a class for clones that have expanded.

V gene,J gene,D gene,clone size,CDR3 DNA,CDR3 protein
TRBV20-1,TRBJ2-7,TRBD2,few,TGCAGTGCCAGTCCGGGACTAGCGGGAGGGCCGGGGTACGAGCAGTACTTC,CSASPGLAGGPGYEQYF
TRBV10-3,TRBJ2-7,NA,many,TGTGCCATCACTTCCGCAGGAACGGGTAATAACGAGCAGTACTTC,CAITSAGTGNNEQYF
TRBV5-1,TRBJ2-5,NA,NA,TGCGCCAGCAGCTTGGGACGGTCCCAAGAGACCCAGTACTTC,CASSLGRSQETQYF
TRBV29-1,TRBJ1-6,TRBD1,many,TGCAGCGTCGCCACAGGGGGTGGTTCACCCCTCCACTTT,CSVATGGGSPLHF
TRBV6-2/TRBV6-3,TRBJ2-7,TRBD1,few,TGTGCCAGCAGTTACGAGGGGGCCCTCACCTACGAGCAGTACTTC,CASSYEGALTYEQYF
TRBV20-1,TRBJ2-7,TRBD2,many,TGCAGTGCTAGACTAGCGGGAGGGCCCCACGAGCAGTACTTC,CSARLAGGPHEQYF
TRBV12-3/TRBV12-4,TRBJ2-7,TRBD2,NA,TGTGCCACCGAGCGGGAGGGCCTGTACGAGCAGTACTTC,CATEREGLYEQYF
TRBV12-3/TRBV12-4,TRBJ2-7,NA,many,TGTGCCAGCAGTTTAAGCCGAGGCGACGAGCAGTACTTC,CASSLSRGDEQYF
TRBV7-2,TRBJ1-1,NA,NA,TGTGCCAGCAGCTTACAGGGCCGGGAGTATGGGAACACTGAAGCTTTCTTT,CASSLQGREYGNTEAFF
TRBV6-5,TRBJ1-1,NA,NA,TGTGCCAGCAGTTACATTCAAGCCAGAGGCACTGAAGCTTTCTTT,CASSYIQARGTEAFF
TRBV12-3/TRBV12-4,TRBJ1-6,TRBD1,few,TGTGCCACACAGGGGGCGCAAGGTTCACCCCTCCACTTT,CATQGAQGSPLHF
TRBV6-6,TRBJ2-5,NA,many,TGTGCCAGCAGTTATCGAGAGACCCAGTACTTC,CASSYRETQYF
TRBV4-1,TRBJ2-7,TRBD2,NA,TGCGCCAGCAGCCACTTAAAAACCAGCGGGAGACCCTACGAGCAGTACTTC,CASSHLKTSGRPYEQYF
TRBV5-6,TRBJ2-1,TRBD2,NA,TGTGCCAGCAGCTTGGCGCTAGCGGGATACTCCTACAATGAGCAGTTCTTC,CASSLALAGYSYNEQFF
TRBV2,TRBJ2-1,NA,NA,TGTGCCAGCAGTGATGAGGGGACCAACTCCTACAATGAGCAGTTCTTC,CASSDEGTNSYNEQFF